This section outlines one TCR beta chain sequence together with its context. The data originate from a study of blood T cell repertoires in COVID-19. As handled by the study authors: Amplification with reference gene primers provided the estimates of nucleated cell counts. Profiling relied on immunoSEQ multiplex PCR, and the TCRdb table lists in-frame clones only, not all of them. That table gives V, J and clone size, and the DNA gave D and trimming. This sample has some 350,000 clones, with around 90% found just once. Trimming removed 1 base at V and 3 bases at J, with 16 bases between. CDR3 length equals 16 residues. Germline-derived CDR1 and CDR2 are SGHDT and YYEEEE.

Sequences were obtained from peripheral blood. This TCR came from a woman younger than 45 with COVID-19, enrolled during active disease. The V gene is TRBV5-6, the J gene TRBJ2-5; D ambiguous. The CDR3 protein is CASSLFFAVVEETQYF. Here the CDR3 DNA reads TGTGCCAGCAGCTTGTTCTTCGCGGTGGTGGAAGAGACCCAGTACTTC.